This TCR beta chain was sequenced in a study of beta chain features in type 1 diabetes (dated by TCRdb to 2016 to 2018). For the study in its entirety: No differences in mean age, gender distribution, total cell number or subset yield were found between patients and healthy donors. Whereas all 28 donors provided naive and central memory subsets, regulatory and stem cell-like memory subsets were isolated from just 8 patients and about 8 healthy donors. In the study, recently diagnosed type 1 diabetes patients and matched healthy donors were compared on the TCRB repertoires of their sorted circulating CD4+ T cell subsets. A total of some 100,000,000 sorted cells were examined across all samples, and a strong correlation was observed between cell number per subset and RNA yield. Summary of the overall study and its limitations: PCR might favor shorter templates, but patient and control samples were amplified and corrected together, so any skew would affect both groups equally. Fewer insertions and more nucleotide deletions at VDJ recombination sites were observed in patients with type 1 diabetes, implying thymic rearrangement abnormalities. Because the HLA sub-analyses included only small numbers of individuals, any influence of HLA type on TCRB rearrangement was left unresolved. In all four CD4+ subsets, TCRB CDR3 length was moderately but significantly shorter in type 1 diabetes patients. Naive, central memory and regulatory TCRB repertoires appeared to be more alike among patients than among healthy donors. Because cDNA was sequenced instead of genomic DNA, highly expressing activated cells could be over-represented, though the groups showed no difference in activation or CD3 levels.

Of note for this clone: Which antigen it targets is not known. Per-nucleotide qualities are absent, and no much larger clonotype sits a single base away.

The entire amount of isolated RNA was reverse transcribed using the High Capacity cDNA Reverse Transcription Kit, so the sequenced TCRB transcripts were expressed ones. Naive, central memory and regulatory T cell samples underwent deep immunoSEQ sequencing, averaging about 3.57 million total reads per sample. Sorted cells were lysed in RLT buffer, and RNA was extracted using DNase-treated RNeasy Micro or Mini kits according to cell number. To prevent cross-contamination, every cell subset was processed on its own, while patient and healthy donor samples were processed together. Using the immunoSEQ multiplex PCR, TCRB sequences were amplified from cDNA into 87-bp fragments spanning the CDR3 region. Sequencing of the amplicons was performed on the Illumina HiSeq platform. In the paper's pipeline: Synthetic template baselines were used to correct PCR bias computationally, reads within Hamming distance 2 were collapsed, and singletons that could not be merged were discarded. Reads were aligned to IMGT to assign V, D and J genes, CDR3 length, and insertions or deletions at six rearrangement sites. Within each subset, clonotype counts were normalized to the number of sorted cells before true diversity and Gini coefficients were calculated with the tcR R package. The overlap coefficient, calculated on TCRB nucleotide sequences, was used to quantify repertoire sharing. As a proxy for the pre-selection repertoire, out-of-frame TCRB sequences from naive cells were analyzed. In its TCRdb copy, this immuneACCESS table keeps in-frame sequences only and misses some clones. Where compared with another copy, unresolved V genes explain less than half of these, and the others have no known cause. D and trimming come from the DNA, and the V and J calls and clone size come from that table. Present in this sample are roughly 250,000 clones, 68% of which were seen just once. Of the sample, 0.053% is held by the ten largest clones.

A single peripheral blood draw of about 120 mL on average was collected from each donor into heparinised tubes. A BD FACSAria II and a panel including CD45RO, CCR7, CD25, CD127, CD95 and CD27 were used to sort naive, central memory, regulatory and stem cell-like memory CD4+ T cells. All sorted populations exceeded 95% purity. PBMCs were separated immediately by Lymphoprep density gradient centrifugation and were stained directly, without being cultured. So that batch effects would be minimized, each experiment stained and sorted samples in pairs, pairing one healthy donor with one patient. The germline V and J ends show losses of 8 bases and 1 base respectively, and no gene match explains 8 bases of the junction. From a lookup of the germline V gene (reference sequence), CDR1 and CDR2 are SEHNR and FQNEAQ. The CDR3 spans 14 residues, from the cysteine through the phenylalanine. The retained sequence is limited to the CDR3, 42 bases, with the frame set at the first base.

Here the chain combines TRBV7-9 and TRBJ2-7, and 7 junction bases match TRBD1. Specimen: naive CD4+ T cells from blood. The cell subset or site label, read with the paper, signifies: true naive CD4+ T cells. This sequence was found in a man under 40 in good health. The sequenced DNA is TGTGCCAGCCGAGGGGACAGCGTTTCCTACGAGCAGTACTTC. This translates into CASRGDSVSYEQYF.